This T cell receptor beta chain was profiled in a study of healthy donors' naive CD4 and CD8 T cells. Study-level results: Negatively charged CDR3s marked CD8+ lineage; positively charged CDR3s marked CD4+ lineage.

Germline lookup yields CDR1 MNHEY and CDR2 SVGAGI. The trim removed 0 bases at V and 4 bases at J, leaving 14 bases unmatched. The length of the CDR3 is 18 residues. Starting from about 0.45 ug of total RNA, TCR libraries were made with linear amplification. TCRdb analysed the reads with MiXCR anew, one entry per CDR3 protein. The sample holds roughly 200,000 distinct CDR3 sequences; around 80% are singletons and the top ten take more than 2%. Concerning this clonotype: What it recognizes is unknown.

Specimen: naive CD4+ and CD8+ T cells sorted from blood, pooled from several donors. The chain couples TRBV6-5 to TRBJ1-2, with TRBD1 matching over 7 bases. The TCR originated in a pool of human donors in good health; the sample pools cells from several healthy donors. The CDR3, as DNA: TGTGCCAGCAGTTACTCCTTTCTGGACAGGTCCTCGACCTATGGCTACACCTTC. It yields the protein CASSYSFLDRSSTYGYTF.